This T cell receptor beta chain came from a study of blood T cell repertoires in COVID-19. For the study at large: COVID-19 samples collected from the United States, Italy and Spain covered acute and convalescent phases.

CDR3 size: 14 residues. Germline CDR1 is SGHAT and CDR2 is FQNNGV. A note on this clone: At one of its ends the junction is not consistent with the germline gene, which may arise from a read error.

Original handling: Amplified reference gene primers provided the basis for estimating nucleated cell counts. Sequencing was performed with immunoSEQ multiplex PCR; in TCRdb, only in-frame clones are kept and a portion is missing. That table supplies the V and J calls and clone size; D and trimming were determined from the DNA. The sample carries a few hundred thousand clones, roughly 90% recorded once. Assignments of participants to cohorts depended upon their own reported clinical history. Input material: PBMCs or T cells enriched from blood (not recorded which). The chain joins TRBV11-2 to TRBJ1-4; 7 bases line up with TRBD1. The TCR comes from a man aged 25 to 45 who had been exposed to COVID-19. In nucleotides, the CDR3 is TGTGCCAGCAGCGTAGACAGGGCTTCAGGAAAACTGTTTTTT. Translated: CASSVDRASGKLFF.